These T cell receptor beta chains were read from a single sample in a study of blood T cell repertoires in COVID-19. This table comes from immunoSEQ multiplex PCR, and its TCRdb copy is limited to in-frame clones, with some not included. The sample yields some 300,000 clones, 89% seen once. Sequencing was carried out using PBMCs or T cells enriched from blood (not recorded which). The receptor source for this set is a woman in her forties who had recovered from COVID-19. Both conserved end residues are part of each CDR3. Each record gives: D gene, J gene, clone size, V gene, CDR3 DNA, CDR3 protein. The D gene is left open where the match is weak. Not all rows give a size; the values are once, few, many and, for expanded clones, a class.

TRBD1	TRBJ1-1	NA	TRBV28	TGTGCCAGCAGCCAGAAATACAGGGGGACGGGTGAAGCTTTCTTT	CASSQKYRGTGEAFF
NA	TRBJ1-2	few	TRBV10-2	TGCGCCAGCAGTGAGTCGAGAGGCTATGGCTACACCTTC	CASSESRGYGYTF
TRBD2	TRBJ2-1	NA	TRBV7-6	TGTGCCAGCAGCACCGGGACTAGCGGGGGGGCAGAAAGGAATGAGCAGTTCTTC	CASSTGTSGGAERNEQFF
TRBD1	TRBJ1-6	NA	TRBV27	TGTGCCAGCAGTTGGACAGGGATCTCACCCCTCCACTTT	CASSWTGISPLHF
NA	TRBJ1-1	once	TRBV5-1	TGCGCCAGCAGCTTAACGGGATCAGGTAACACTGAAGCTTTCTTT	CASSLTGSGNTEAFF
TRBD2	TRBJ2-5	NA	TRBV30	TGTGCCTGGAGTGTACTAGGGCTAGCGGGGGTAAAGACCCAGTACTTC	CAWSVLGLAGVKTQYF
TRBD2	TRBJ2-4	NA	TRBV7-2	TGTGCCAGCAGCTTAGGTGTAAGGGAGGGAAACATTCAGTACTTC	CASSLGVREGNIQYF
TRBD1	TRBJ1-1	NA	TRBV11-2	TGTGCCAGCAGCCCAGGGGGGAGTACTGAAGCTTTCTTT	CASSPGGSTEAFF
NA	TRBJ1-5	NA	TRBV28	TGTGCCAGCAGGCCCGTTCGGGGGGCGGCGGGGCTTAGCAATCAGCCCCAGCATTTT	CASRPVRGAAGLSNQPQHF
TRBD1	TRBJ2-2	NA	TRBV11-3	TGTGCCAGCAGTAAACAGGGGCACGGGGAGCTGTTTTTT	CASSKQGHGELFF
TRBD1	TRBJ1-2	NA	TRBV4-1	TGCGCCAGCAGCCAGCGCGGACAGGGGAGGAATGGCTACACCTTC	CASSQRGQGRNGYTF
NA	TRBJ1-1	NA	TRBV4-1	TGCGCCAGCAGCCAAGATCGAAGCAGGGACACTGAAGCTTTCTTT	CASSQDRSRDTEAFF
NA	TRBJ2-7	NA	TRBV5-1	TGCGCCAGCAGCTTGGCCCTTCAGGGGGGATACGAGCAGTACTTC	CASSLALQGGYEQYF
NA	TRBJ1-1	few	TRBV2	TGTGCCAGCAGTGAAAATGCGGGGGTCGGCACTGAAGCTTTCTTT	CASSENAGVGTEAFF
TRBD2	TRBJ2-1	NA	TRBV5-1	TGCGCCAGCAGGGGTAGCGGGGGACTTCCCTACAATGAGCAGTTCTTC	CASRGSGGLPYNEQFF
NA	TRBJ2-5	NA	TRBV12-3/TRBV12-4	TGTGCCAGCAGTTTACGAGAGACCCAGTACTTC	CASSLRETQYF
TRBD1	TRBJ2-5	NA	TRBV29-1	TGCAGCGTTGATCCCGGACAGGTTAAGGAAGAGACCCAGTACTTC	CSVDPGQVKEETQYF
NA	TRBJ2-1	NA	TRBV4-1	TGCGCCAGCAGCCAAATAGCTTCTGAGCAGTTCTTC	CASSQIASEQFF
NA	TRBJ1-1	NA	TRBV19	TGTGCCAGCAGTCAAGCATGGAGAGGGAGCACTGAAGCTTTCTTT	CASSQAWRGSTEAFF
NA	TRBJ2-7	NA	TRBV11-3	TGTGCCAGCAGGGAGGGATCCTACGAGCAGTACTTC	CASREGSYEQYF
TRBD1	TRBJ1-2	NA	TRBV10-3	TGTGCCATCAGTGCTGGGACAGGCATCGGCTACACCTTC	CAISAGTGIGYTF
NA	TRBJ1-1	NA	TRBV5-1	TGCGCCAGCGGCCTCGAGGGAAACACTGAAGCTTTCTTT	CASGLEGNTEAFF
NA	TRBJ2-7	NA	TRBV9	TGTGCCAGCAGCGTAATGGACACCTACTTACCCTACGAGCAGTACTTC	CASSVMDTYLPYEQYF
TRBD1	TRBJ1-4	NA	TRBV5-6	TGTGCCAGCAGCTCGGAGGGTCAGGGGGCAGATGAAAAACTGTTTTTT	CASSSEGQGADEKLFF
NA	TRBJ1-5	NA	TRBV28	TGTGCCAGCAGTTTGGGGGGGTTCGGGAATCAGCCCCAGCATTTT	CASSLGGFGNQPQHF
TRBD2	TRBJ2-2	once	TRBV28	TGTGCCAGCAGTCTTAGCGGGGGTTTGGCCGGGGAGCTGTTTTTT	CASSLSGGLAGELFF
NA	TRBJ1-4	NA	TRBV7-9	TGTGCCAGCAGCTCGAATACAGGGAATGAAAAACTGTTTTTT	CASSSNTGNEKLFF
NA	TRBJ1-1	NA	TRBV7-9	TGTGCCAGCAGCCCCCGGGTTCTGGAGGCAGCTTTCTTT	CASSPRVLEAAFF
TRBD1	TRBJ1-2	NA	TRBV5-1	TGCGCCAGCAGCATAACAGGGGGCGCGGGGACTCAGTCTGGCTACACCTTC	CASSITGGAGTQSGYTF
NA	TRBJ1-1	NA	TRBV5-6	TGTGCCAGCAGGTCGGAGGGGACGGTGAACACTGAAGCTTTCTTT	CASRSEGTVNTEAFF
NA	TRBJ2-7	NA	TRBV2	TGTGCCAGCAGCCAACTAGCGTCCCAGGGGGAGCAGTACTTC	CASSQLASQGEQYF
NA	TRBJ1-1	NA	TRBV12-3/TRBV12-4	TGTGCCAGCAGGTCCGCAGAGAACACTGAAGCTTTCTTT	CASRSAENTEAFF
TRBD2	TRBJ2-3	NA	TRBV5-6	TGTGCCAGCAGCTTGGTCGGGAGGGAAAGCACAGATACGCAGTATTTT	CASSLVGRESTDTQYF
TRBD2	TRBJ2-7	once	TRBV27	TGTGCCAGCAGTTTATCCCGCGGTTCAGGGGCCGGGACTAGCTACGAGCAGTACTTC	CASSLSRGSGAGTSYEQYF
NA	TRBJ2-2	NA	TRBV15	TGTGCCACCAGCAGAGATCATCAGGCAGATCGGAACACCGGGGAGCTGTTTTTT	CATSRDHQADRNTGELFF
TRBD2	TRBJ2-3	NA	TRBV5-4	TGTGCCAGCGGACTAGCGGGGTCTTCCTACACAGATACGCAGTATTTT	CASGLAGSSYTDTQYF
NA	TRBJ1-6	NA	TRBV2	TGTGCCAGCAGCGGACCCCCCAAACTGGGGGGTTATTCACCCCTCCACTTT	CASSGPPKLGGYSPLHF
NA	TRBJ1-5	NA	TRBV7-9	TGTGCCAGCAGCTTAGAAGGGGAATGGCAGCCCCAGCATTTT	CASSLEGEWQPQHF
NA	TRBJ1-6	NA	TRBV6-5	TGTGCCAGCACTTCAGGGTACGTGGAGAATTCACCCCTCCACTTT	CASTSGYVENSPLHF
NA	TRBJ1-6	NA	TRBV6-5	TGTGCCAGCAGTTATCGGGGGGGAAGGTCACCCCTCCACTTT	CASSYRGGRSPLHF
NA	TRBJ1-5	once	TRBV7-9	TGTGCCAGCGCAGGGCAAGAAAATCAGCCCCAGCATTTT	CASAGQENQPQHF
TRBD2	TRBJ2-2	NA	TRBV27	TGTGCCAGCAGTTTAGTAGCGGGGGGACTCGGGGAGCTGTTTTTT	CASSLVAGGLGELFF
TRBD1	TRBJ1-5	NA	TRBV7-2	TGTGCCAGCAGCCCTGGGACAGGGTCAAATCAGCCCCAGCATTTT	CASSPGTGSNQPQHF
NA	TRBJ2-7	NA	TRBV12-3/TRBV12-4	TGTGCCAGCAGCCCTGGGCCGTTTGACGAGCAGTACTTC	CASSPGPFDEQYF
NA	TRBJ2-4	NA	TRBV27	TGTGCCAGCAGGGACTATGACAGTAAGGACATTCAGTACTTC	CASRDYDSKDIQYF
NA	TRBJ2-2	NA	TRBV2	TGTGCCAGCAGTGAAGGTGGCGGACTACGAGGCACCGGGGAGCTGTTTTTT	CASSEGGGLRGTGELFF
NA	TRBJ2-3	NA	TRBV4-2	TGTGCCAGCAGCCAGGACATCACAGATACGCAGTATTTT	CASSQDITDTQYF
TRBD1	TRBJ2-1	NA	TRBV28	TGTGCCAGCAGTTGGGGGACAGGGCCCGCCAATGAGCAGTTCTTC	CASSWGTGPANEQFF
NA	TRBJ2-7	NA	TRBV5-1	TGCGCCAGCAGCCTTGATGGCGGAAACCCTTACGAGCAGTACTTC	CASSLDGGNPYEQYF
NA	TRBJ2-7	NA	TRBV7-3	TGTGCCAGCAGCTTATATGGCGGGGAGAGCGAGCAGTACTTC	CASSLYGGESEQYF
TRBD1	TRBJ2-1	NA	TRBV27	TGTGCCAGCAGTTCCCTCCAACGACAGGGGGCCTACAATGAGCAGTTCTTC	CASSSLQRQGAYNEQFF
TRBD1	TRBJ2-4	few	TRBV28	TGTGCCAGCAGTTCCCCCGGGACAGGGGCCCAAGACAAAAACATTCAGTACTTC	CASSSPGTGAQDKNIQYF
NA	TRBJ1-4	NA	TRBV29-1	TGCAGCGTTGCGAGGGGGGGTCGTGAAAAACTGTTTTTT	CSVARGGREKLFF
NA	TRBJ2-7	NA	TRBV7-2	TGTGCCAGCAGCCGTTCCGGGGATCGCGAGCAGTACTTC	CASSRSGDREQYF